This T cell receptor (beta chain) is from a study of T-cell memory formation after mild COVID-19. This clonotype has more than one count but fewer than ten. The TCR alpha and TCR beta cDNA libraries, bearing sample barcodes and UMIs, were generated by 5'RACE using constant-segment primers. TCRdb re-analysed the 5' RACE reads in MiXCR, keeping a single row per CDR3 protein. The repertoire holds about 430,000 distinct CDR3 sequences, with approximately 18% as singletons. The CDR3 runs 15 residues. The germline V gene encodes CDR1 MNHEY and CDR2 SVGAGI. V was shortened by 5 bases and J by 2 bases, with 15 bases between the two germline ends.

The sequence derives from a man in his late teens or twenties who had mild COVID-19 (a few samples of this study predate the infection). Cell type and time point are not known. Sequencing input: PBMCs or a T cell subset sorted from them (not recorded which). The gene calls are TRBV6-5 and TRBJ2-5; no clear D gene. For the CDR3, the DNA is TGTGCCAGCAGTCTATACCCAGGTCTTCAAGAGACCCAGTACTTC. Its protein is CASSLYPGLQETQYF.